This TCR beta chain stems from a study of OX40 agonist ivuxolimab in advanced cancers. The table came from immunoSEQ multiplex PCR; TCRdb's copy has only in-frame clones and leaves some out. The sample has tens of thousands of clones; over 75% are singletons. This clone was found once. Trimming took 4 bases from V and 14 from J; bases not matched to a gene: 7. The CDR3 contains 12 residues. Germline CDR1 is SGHVS and CDR2 is FNYEAQ. The V gene is TRBV7-6, the J gene TRBJ1-4; TRBD1 aligns across 7 bases. The receptor was isolated from an adult with an advanced solid tumor such as melanoma, head and neck, liver or kidney cancer. The sample consisted of CD4+ or CD8+ T cells sorted from blood, taken in a trial of the OX40 agonist ivuxolimab. CDR3 in amino acids: CASSSIRGGLFF. Here the CDR3 DNA reads TGTGCCAGCAGCTCTATCAGGGGGGGGCTGTTTTTT.